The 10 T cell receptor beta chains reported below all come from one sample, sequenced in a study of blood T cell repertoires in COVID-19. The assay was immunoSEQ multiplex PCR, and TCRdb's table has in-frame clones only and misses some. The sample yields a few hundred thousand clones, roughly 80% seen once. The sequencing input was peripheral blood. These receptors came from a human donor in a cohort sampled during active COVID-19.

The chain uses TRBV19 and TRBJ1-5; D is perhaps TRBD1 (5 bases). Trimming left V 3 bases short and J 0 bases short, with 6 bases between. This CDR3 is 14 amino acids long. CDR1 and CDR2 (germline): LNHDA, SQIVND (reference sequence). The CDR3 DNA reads TGTGCCAGTAGTATTGGGGCTAGCAATCAGCCCCAGCATTTT. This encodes CASSIGASNQPQHF.

The CDR3 region is CATSRVSGTALEQFF. CDR3 nucleotides: TGTGCCACCAGCAGAGTTAGCGGGACGGCGCTTGAGCAGTTCTTC. The rearrangement uses TRBV15 and TRBJ2-1, with TRBD2 matching 8 bases. Per the germline V gene, CDR1 is LNHNV and CDR2 is YYDKDF (reference sequence). The CDR3 extends over 15 amino acids. Losses at the gene ends were 1 base for V and 9 bases for J; bases not matched to a gene: 8.

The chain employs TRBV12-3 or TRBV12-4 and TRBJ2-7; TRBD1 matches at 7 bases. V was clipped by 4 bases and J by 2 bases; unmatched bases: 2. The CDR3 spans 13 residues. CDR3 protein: CASSSQGAYEQYF. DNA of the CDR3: TGTGCCAGCAGTTCCCAGGGGGCCTACGAGCAGTACTTC.

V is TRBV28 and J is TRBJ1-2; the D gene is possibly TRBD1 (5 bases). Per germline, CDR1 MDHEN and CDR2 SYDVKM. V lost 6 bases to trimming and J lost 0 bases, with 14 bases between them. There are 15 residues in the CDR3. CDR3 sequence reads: CASRPTGMSNYGYTF. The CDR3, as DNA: TGTGCCAGCAGGCCTACAGGAATGTCTAACTATGGCTACACCTTC.

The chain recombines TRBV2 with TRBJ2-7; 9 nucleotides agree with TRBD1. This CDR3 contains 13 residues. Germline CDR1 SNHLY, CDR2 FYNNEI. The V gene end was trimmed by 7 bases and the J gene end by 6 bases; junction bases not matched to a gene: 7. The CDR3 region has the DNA TGTGCCAGCATCCCGGGACAGGGTGTCGAGCAGTACTTC. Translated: CASIPGQGVEQYF.

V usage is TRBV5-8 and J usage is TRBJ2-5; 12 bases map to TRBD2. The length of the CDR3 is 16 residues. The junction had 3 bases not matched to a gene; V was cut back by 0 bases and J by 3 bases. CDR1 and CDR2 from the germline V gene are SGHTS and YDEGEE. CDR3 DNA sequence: TGTGCCAGCAGCTTGGGACTAGCGGGAGAGAAAGAGACCCAGTACTTC. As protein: CASSLGLAGEKETQYF. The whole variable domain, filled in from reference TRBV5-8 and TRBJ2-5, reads EAGVTQSPTHLIKTRGQQATLRCSPISGHTSVYWYQQALGLGLQFLLWYDEGEERNRGNFPPRFSGRQFPNYSSELNVNALELEDSALYLCASSLGLAGEKETQYFGPGTRLLVL.

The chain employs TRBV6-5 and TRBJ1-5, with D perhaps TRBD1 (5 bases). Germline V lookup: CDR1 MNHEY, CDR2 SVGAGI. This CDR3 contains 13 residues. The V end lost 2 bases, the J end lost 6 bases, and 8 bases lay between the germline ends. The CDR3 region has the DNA TGTGCCAGCAGTTACGGGGGGGGTCAGCCCCAGCATTTT. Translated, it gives CASSYGGGQPQHF.

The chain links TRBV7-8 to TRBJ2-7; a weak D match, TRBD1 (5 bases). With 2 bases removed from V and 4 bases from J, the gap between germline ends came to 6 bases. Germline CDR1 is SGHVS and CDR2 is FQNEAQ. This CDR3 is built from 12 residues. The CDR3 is CASSLQGYEQYF. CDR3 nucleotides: TGTGCCAGCAGCTTACAGGGTTACGAGCAGTACTTC.

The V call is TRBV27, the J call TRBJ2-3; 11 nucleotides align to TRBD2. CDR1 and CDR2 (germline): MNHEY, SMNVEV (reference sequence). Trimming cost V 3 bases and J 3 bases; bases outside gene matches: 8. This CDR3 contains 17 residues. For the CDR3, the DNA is TGTGCCAGCAGTTTGATCACCGGGACTAGCGGAACAGATACGCAGTATTTT. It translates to CASSLITGTSGTDTQYF.

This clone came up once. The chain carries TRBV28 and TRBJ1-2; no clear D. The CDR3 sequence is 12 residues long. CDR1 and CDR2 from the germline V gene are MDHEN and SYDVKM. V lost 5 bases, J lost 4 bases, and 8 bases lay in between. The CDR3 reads CASSPTIYGYTF. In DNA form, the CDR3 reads TGTGCCAGCAGTCCGACAATCTATGGCTACACCTTC.